These 28 T cell receptor beta chains came from one sample sequenced in a study of cytomegalovirus exposure and HLA in healthy donors. The PCR used 60 Vbeta and 13 Jbeta primers. Libraries were prepared by immunoSEQ multiplex PCR; TCRdb keeps only in-frame clonotypes and omits some of them. Of 90,000 to 150,000 clones in the sample, over 60% were seen once. Sequences were obtained from PBMCs. The receptors were sampled from a human donor in good health.

This chain connects TRBV5-4 to TRBJ1-3; the match to TRBD1 covers 10 bases. The CDR3 is 20 residues long. V shed 4 bases, J shed 2 bases, and the junction held 18 bases outside the gene matches. Germline assignment: CDR1 SGHNT and CDR2 YYREEE (reference sequence). CDR3 loop: CASSKDRGLQEYSAGNTIYF. DNA of the CDR3: TGTGCCAGCAGCAAAGACAGGGGGCTTCAGGAATACTCGGCTGGAAACACCATATATTTT.

This rearrangement joins TRBV19 to TRBJ2-5, with a tentative D call TRBD1 (6 bases). The tail of the sequence fits TRBJ2-7 better, so the J call may be wrong. Germline-derived CDR1 and CDR2 are LNHDA and SQIVND (reference sequence). This CDR3 has 13 amino acids. CDR3 region: CASADRISYEQYF. The CDR3 DNA follows: TGTGCCAGTGCCGACAGGATCTCCTACGAGCAGTACTTC.

The CDR3 is CASEGQGREQYF. Written as DNA, the CDR3 is TGTGCCTCGGAAGGGCAGGGGCGGGAGCAGTACTTC. J is TRBJ2-7 and V is TRBV2; the D gene is possibly TRBD1 (6 bases). Germline V lookup: CDR1 SNHLY, CDR2 FYNNEI. V was pared by 11 bases and J by 7 bases, with 18 bases between. The CDR3 has 12 residues.

This sequence joins TRBV5-3 and TRBJ2-5; a possible D gene is TRBD2 (6 bases). TRBV5-3 is an ORF for which the function is uncertain. The V end lost 2 bases, the J end lost 4 bases, and 24 bases lay between the germline ends. This CDR3 spans 18 amino acids. The CDR3 protein is CARSFPGNEPQAGETQYF. CDR3 in DNA: TGTGCCAGAAGCTTTCCGGGGAACGAACCCCAAGCGGGAGAGACCCAGTACTTC.

The genes are TRBV13 and TRBJ2-7; the D gene is possibly TRBD2 (5 bases). V was shortened by 3 bases and J by 0 bases, with 12 bases between the two germline ends. The V gene's germline CDR1 is PRHDT and CDR2 FYEKMQ (reference sequence). CDR3 size: 15 residues. The DNA for the CDR3 is TGTGCCAGCAGCTTCTCGAGGGCCCTCTCCTACGAGCAGTACTTC. Protein sequence: CASSFSRALSYEQYF.

The chain employs TRBV11-2 and TRBJ1-3; 7 nucleotides line up with TRBD1. The CDR3 spans 15 residues. Trimming cost V 3 bases and J 2 bases; bases outside gene matches: 4. The germline V gene has CDR1 SGHAT and CDR2 FQNNGV. The CDR3 reads CASSLSTGAGNTIYF. The CDR3 bases are TGTGCCAGCAGCTTGTCTACAGGGGCTGGAAACACCATATATTTT. The full variable domain, completed using reference TRBV11-2 and TRBJ1-3, is EAGVAQSPRYKIIEKRQSVAFWCNPISGHATLYWYQQILGQGPKLLIQFQNNGVVDDSQLPKDRFSAERLKGVDSTLKIQPAKLEDSAVYLCASSLSTGAGNTIYFGEGSWLTVV.

J is TRBJ2-2 and V is TRBV9; 9 bases line up with TRBD2. In germline, CDR1 is SGDLS, CDR2 YYNGEE. Germline trimming cut 4 bases from V and 6 bases from J; bases unmatched to any gene: 13. There are 17 residues in the CDR3. The CDR3 is CASSSNLAGAVPGELFF. The CDR3 DNA is TGTGCCAGCAGCTCGAACTTAGCGGGAGCGGTCCCCGGGGAGCTGTTTTTT.

This clone was observed a single time. This sequence joins TRBV11-3 and TRBJ2-2, with 12 bases that match TRBD2. The CDR3 is made up of 17 amino acids. Germline V lookup: CDR1 SGHNT, CDR2 YENEEA. V lost 3 bases and J lost 3; bases outside the gene matches: 5. The CDR3 region is CASSFGTSGSDTGELFF. The CDR3, as DNA: TGTGCCAGCAGCTTCGGGACTAGCGGGTCAGACACCGGGGAGCTGTTTTTT.

The rearrangement links TRBV6-5 to TRBJ2-1; 8 positions agree with TRBD2. The CDR3 is 15 residues long. With 5 bases clipped from V and 6 bases from J, the junction kept 9 bases outside the gene matches. Per the germline V gene, CDR1 is MNHEY and CDR2 is SVGAGI. The CDR3 sequence is CASSLGTRFGNEQFF. The CDR3 DNA reads TGTGCCAGCAGTCTCGGGACTAGATTCGGCAATGAGCAGTTCTTC.

The chain joins TRBV5-1 to TRBJ2-3, with 9 bases that match TRBD1. The CDR3 spans 16 residues. Germline trimming cut 0 bases from V and 1 base from J; bases unmatched to any gene: 3. Germline CDR1 reads SGHRS; CDR2 reads YFSETQ. This chain's CDR3 is CASSLGGTGRTDTQYF. The DNA for the CDR3 is TGCGCCAGCAGCTTGGGGGGGACAGGGCGCACAGATACGCAGTATTTT.

CDR3 region: CASSGTGGPFGTEAFF. CDR3 in DNA: TGCGCCAGCAGTGGAACAGGGGGCCCCTTTGGGACTGAAGCTTTCTTT. The V call is TRBV10-1, the J call TRBJ1-1, with TRBD1 matching 9 bases. The germline V gene encodes CDR1 WNHNN and CDR2 SYGVQD (reference sequence). This CDR3 has 16 residues. With V trimmed by 4 bases and J by 5 bases, 11 bases remained unmatched.

The genes are TRBV10-2 and TRBJ1-2, with 9 bases that match TRBD1. CDR1 is WSHSY, CDR2 SAAADI, per germline. The CDR3 sequence is 17 residues long. With V trimmed by 0 bases and J by 5 bases, 10 bases remained unmatched. The CDR3 DNA sequence: TGCGCCAGCAGTGAGTCCAAGACCGGGACAGGGTCGTATGGCTACACCTTC. Translating it yields CASSESKTGTGSYGYTF.

The chain is built from TRBV18 and TRBJ1-1; 7 nucleotides line up with TRBD1. Trimming at V came to 2 bases and at J to 1 base, leaving 13 bases not matched to a gene. The CDR3 totals 18 residues. Germline values: CDR1 KGHSH, CDR2 LQKENI. The CDR3 sequence: CASSPFELRGTANTEAFF. The CDR3 region has the DNA TGTGCCAGCTCACCATTTGAGCTACGTGGGACAGCGAACACTGAAGCTTTCTTT.

This sequence joins TRBV11-2 and TRBJ1-3; D might be TRBD1 (6 bases). V was cut by 5 bases and J by 0 bases, with 20 bases left in between. The germline CDR1 and CDR2 sequences are SGHAT and FQNNGV. The CDR3 length is 18 residues. The CDR3 DNA reads TGTGCCAGCAGCCTGTTGATGACAGGACCTCTCTCTGGAAACACCATATATTTT. This gives the protein CASSLLMTGPLSGNTIYF.

V is TRBV2 and J is TRBJ2-4, with D possibly TRBD1 on 6 matching bases. The CDR3 runs 17 residues. Germline lookup yields CDR1 SNHLY and CDR2 FYNNEI. Trimming cost V 3 bases and J 0 bases, with 15 bases left between them. The CDR3 spells CASSERALTGAKNIQYF. The CDR3 DNA reads TGTGCCAGCAGTGAGAGGGCGCTGACAGGAGCCAAAAACATTCAGTACTTC.

The V and J genes are TRBV6-5 and TRBJ1-5; D is possibly TRBD1 (6 bases). The CDR3 spans 16 residues. V shed 0 bases and J shed 3 bases, with 12 bases lying between them. Germline loops: CDR1 MNHEY, CDR2 SVGAGI. CDR3 sequence reads: CASSYSGQGNNQPQHF. The CDR3 DNA reads TGTGCCAGCAGTTACTCGGGGCAGGGGAACAATCAGCCCCAGCATTTT.

The chain is built from TRBV27 and TRBJ2-7; TRBD2 matches 11 bases. The trim removed 5 bases at V and 6 bases at J, leaving 15 bases unmatched. The CDR3 loop spans 17 amino acids. Germline CDR1 and CDR2: MNHEY and SMNVEV (reference sequence). This CDR3 is CASSPERTSGYWAEQYF. The CDR3 nucleotides read TGTGCCAGCAGTCCCGAGAGGACTAGCGGGTATTGGGCCGAGCAGTACTTC.

The gene calls are TRBV6-5 and TRBJ2-5; 9 bases line up with TRBD1. The DNA end is a closer match to TRBJ2-7, so the J assignment may be wrong. The CDR3 has 15 amino acids. Germline CDR1 and CDR2: MNHEY and SVGAGI. The CDR3 loop is CASSYSDRGTYEQYF. The CDR3 nucleotides are TGTGCCAGCAGTTACTCCGACAGGGGGACCTACGAGCAGTACTTC.

The rearrangement uses TRBV6-4 and TRBJ1-2; 9 bases agree with TRBD1. The trim removed 4 bases at V and 1 base at J, leaving 1 base unmatched. The CDR3 sequence is 14 residues long. Germline values: CDR1 MRHNA, CDR2 SNTAGT. The CDR3 here is CASSVGQGNYGYTF. Written as DNA, the CDR3 is TGTGCCAGCAGTGTGGGACAGGGTAACTATGGCTACACCTTC.

V and J are TRBV5-1 and TRBJ1-1; D gene ambiguous. This CDR3 contains 15 residues. The germline CDR1 and CDR2 sequences are SGHRS and YFSETQ. The ends were cut back, 3 bases at V and 1 base at J, with 13 bases in the middle. This CDR3 reads CASSSREGRNTEAFF. In DNA, the CDR3 is TGCGCCAGCAGCTCCCGCGAGGGCCGGAACACTGAAGCTTTCTTT.

V usage is TRBV10-2 and J usage is TRBJ1-1, with 7 bases aligning to TRBD1. V gave up 2 bases and J gave up 3 bases; unmatched junction bases: 9. Germline CDR1 is WSHSY and CDR2 is SAAADI. The CDR3 is 16 amino acids. The CDR3, as DNA: TGCGCCAGCAGTGAGGGGGACAGAGGAGGTCACACTGAAGCTTTCTTT. Protein sequence: CASSEGDRGGHTEAFF.

This clone occurred a few times. The chain combines TRBV5-4 with TRBJ2-1; 10 nucleotides match TRBD2. CDR1 and CDR2 from the germline V gene are SGHNT and YYREEE (reference sequence). This CDR3 has 13 amino acids. With 4 bases clipped from V and 7 bases from J, the junction kept 2 bases outside the gene matches. The CDR3 nucleotides are TGTGCCAGCAGCGGTAGCGGGAGGAATGAGCAGTTCTTC. It encodes CASSGSGRNEQFF. Complete variable domain (other parts from reference TRBV5-4 and TRBJ2-1): ETGVTQSPTHLIKTRGQQVTLRCSSQSGHNTVSWYQQALGQGPQFIFQYYREEENGRGNFPPRFSGLQFPNYSSELNVNALELDDSALYLCASSGSGRNEQFFGPGTRLTVL.

This clone was found a few times. The chain uses TRBV5-1 and TRBJ2-3, with 9 bases matching TRBD2. Looked up from germline, CDR1 is SGHRS and CDR2 is YFSETQ. The CDR3 is 14 residues long. V lost 4 bases and J lost 4; bases outside the gene matches: 4. The CDR3 DNA reads as TGCGCCAGCAGCCGTAGCGGGAGTGCAGATACGCAGTATTTT. It specifies CASSRSGSADTQYF.

The V and J genes are TRBV9 and TRBJ2-3; TRBD1 matches at 9 bases. Germline lookup yields CDR1 SGDLS and CDR2 YYNGEE. CDR3 length equals 16 residues. V was clipped by 0 bases and J by 0 bases; unmatched bases: 2. The CDR3 loop reads CASSVGGTGSTDTQYF. In nucleotides, the CDR3 is TGTGCCAGCAGCGTAGGGGGGACAGGGAGCACAGATACGCAGTATTTT.

The chain carries TRBV5-6 and TRBJ1-4, with D possibly TRBD1 on 6 matching bases. CDR3 length: 15 amino acids. Trimming took 4 bases from V and 7 from J, leaving 17 bases between them. Germline CDR1 reads SGHDT; CDR2 reads YYEEEE. CDR3 region: CASSLKQAGVEKLFF. CDR3 nucleotides: TGTGCCAGCAGCCTCAAGCAGGCAGGGGTTGAAAAACTGTTTTTT.

The genes are TRBV11-3 and TRBJ2-1; TRBD2 matches at 9 bases. The CDR3 is 14 amino acids. Germline V lookup: CDR1 SGHNT, CDR2 YENEEA. After removal of 5 bases from V and 6 bases from J, the junction contained 5 bases not matched to a gene. CDR3 nucleotide sequence: TGTGCCAGCAGCGGAGGACTAGCGTCCAATGAGCAGTTCTTC. Translation: CASSGGLASNEQFF. Full variable domain (missing parts from reference TRBV11-3 and TRBJ2-1): EAGVVQSPRYKIIEKKQPVAFWCNPISGHNTLYWYLQNLGQGPELLIRYENEEAVDDSQLPKDRFSAERLKGVDSTLKIQPAELGDSAVYLCASSGGLASNEQFFGPGTRLTVL.

The J gene is TRBJ1-1, the V gene TRBV5-1, with TRBD1 matching over 7 bases. CDR1 is SGHRS and CDR2 is YFSETQ in the germline V gene. V trimming: 1 base; J trimming: 1 base; junction bases outside the gene matches: 10. This CDR3 comprises 17 residues. As DNA, the CDR3 is TGCGCCAGCAGCTTGCAGGGGGACCCCATTGGGAACACTGAAGCTTTCTTT. Protein: CASSLQGDPIGNTEAFF.

This chain links TRBV15 with TRBJ2-1, with 14 nucleotides matching TRBD2. CDR3 length: 15 amino acids. The trim removed 5 bases at V and 10 bases at J, leaving 7 bases unmatched. Germline V gene lookup returns CDR1 LNHNV and CDR2 YYDKDF (reference sequence). The CDR3 is CATSAGLAGGEEQFF. CDR3 coding DNA: TGTGCCACCAGCGCAGGACTAGCGGGAGGAGAGGAGCAGTTCTTC.